This TCR beta chain stems from a study of T cells in Graves' hyperthyroidism and ophthalmopathy. Looking at the study overall: Blood from the periphery was taken at initial diagnosis, before any treatment.

What was amplified from RNA transcripts were TCR beta CDR3 regions. The TCR CDR3 was amplified in a first-round RT-PCR using the HTBI primer set. TCRdb fed the multiplex PCR reads into MiXCR, producing one record per CDR3 protein. The sample contains roughly 400,000 distinct CDR3 sequences, more than 15% of which appear only once. This clonotype was picked up many times. The source material was blood. The sequence derives from a woman under 30 with Graves' hyperthyroidism that later progressed to Graves' ophthalmopathy.

CDR3 in amino acids: CASGGTHNNSPLHF. The DNA for the CDR3 is TGTGCCAGCGGAGGGACACATAATAATTCACCCCTCCACTTT. The chain links TRBV28 to TRBJ1-6, with D perhaps matching TRBD1 (6 bases). V lost 8 bases and J lost 5, with 13 bases in between. The CDR3 is 14 amino acids. Germline V CDR1 and CDR2: MDHEN, SYDVKM.